A single sample is the source of the 26 T cell receptor beta chains below, sequenced in a study of blood T cell repertoires in COVID-19 (dated by TCRdb to 2019 to 2021). The library was built by means of the immunoSEQ multiplex PCR assay. What TCRdb holds here is the immuneACCESS table cut down to in-frame rearrangements. Part of the clones is not present; checked against another copy, under half of the missing clones reflect an unresolved V gene, and the others are unexplained. The sample data list tens of thousands of clones, and 75% to 85% of these were observed just once. Jointly, the top ten make up around 17% of the sample. The sample taken for sequencing was peripheral blood. The receptors come from a human donor in a cohort sampled during active COVID-19.

CDR3 bases: TGTGCCAGAAGCTTAGCGAAGGGGTCTTTCGGGGAGCTGTTTTTT. It codes for CARSLAKGSFGELFF. V usage is TRBV7-5 and J usage is TRBJ2-2; the DNA was not compared with TRBD1, the D call given in the table. TRBV7-5 is reported as a pseudogene. CDR3 length: 15 residues.

The chain combines TRBV9 with TRBJ2-5; a weak D match, TRBD2 (6 bases). Per germline, CDR1 SGDLS and CDR2 YYNGEE. The CDR3 has 15 residues. Deletions cut 0 bases from V and 3 bases from J, with 12 bases between. The DNA for the CDR3 is TGTGCCAGCAGCGTAGGGGTGATAGCGGAAGAGACCCAGTACTTC. This codes for CASSVGVIAEETQYF.

The V and J genes are TRBV5-4 and TRBJ2-2; 13 bases agree with TRBD2. This CDR3 spans 18 amino acids. V lost 0 bases, J lost 2 bases, and 4 bases stayed unmatched. CDR1 SGHNT and CDR2 YYREEE come from the germline V gene (reference sequence). CDR3 residues: CASSLGTSGGPNTGELFF. For the CDR3, the DNA is TGTGCCAGCAGCTTGGGGACTAGCGGGGGACCAAACACCGGGGAGCTGTTTTTT.

This rearrangement joins TRBV10-3 to TRBJ1-5; D is ambiguous. The CDR3 runs to 14 residues. V was clipped by 10 bases and J by 6 bases, with 19 bases between them. Germline CDR1 is ENHRY and CDR2 is SYGVKD. This chain's CDR3 is CATSGVNPAQPQHF. The CDR3 DNA reads TGTGCCACCTCCGGGGTTAATCCGGCTCAGCCCCAGCATTTT.

The V gene is TRBV18, the J gene TRBJ2-1; D unclear. V was clipped by 0 bases and J by 9 bases, with 12 bases between them. In germline, CDR1 is KGHSH, CDR2 LQKENI. There are 14 residues in the CDR3. Here the CDR3 DNA reads TGTGCCAGCTCACCACCGGCGCTAGGTAGTGAGCAGTTCTTC. Its protein product is CASSPPALGSEQFF.

The rearrangement uses TRBV7-9 and TRBJ2-7; maybe TRBD2 (5 bases). The CDR3 sequence is 13 residues long. Trimming cost V 2 bases and J 6 bases, with 11 bases left between them. Germline assignment: CDR1 SEHNR and CDR2 FQNEAQ (reference sequence). The CDR3 DNA reads TGTGCCAGCAGCTTAAGTGGACTGCTCGAGCAGTACTTC. Its protein product is CASSLSGLLEQYF.

DNA of the CDR3: TGTGCCAGTAGTATGATAGGAGGGGGCCTTAGCAATCAGCCCCAGCATTTT. Translation gives CASSMIGGGLSNQPQHF. The V gene is TRBV19, the J gene TRBJ1-5; 7 nucleotides line up with TRBD1. The CDR3 consists of 17 residues. With V trimmed by 3 bases and J by 0 bases, 8 bases remained unmatched. CDR1 LNHDA and CDR2 SQIVND come from the germline V gene (reference sequence). The whole variable domain, filled in from reference TRBV19 and TRBJ1-5, reads DGGITQSPKYLFRKEGQNVTLSCEQNLNHDAMYWYRQDPGQGLRLIYYSQIVNDFQKGDIAEGYSVSREKKESFPLTVTSAQKNPTAFYLCASSMIGGGLSNQPQHFGDGTRLSIL.

This rearrangement joins TRBV28 to TRBJ1-1; TRBD1 matches 9 bases. Germline loops: CDR1 MDHEN, CDR2 SYDVKM. Trimming took 5 bases from V and 4 from J; bases not matched to a gene: 8. This CDR3 contains 15 residues. The CDR3 DNA follows: TGTGCCAGCAGTAACAACAGGGGGCGGAGCACTGAAGCTTTCTTT. This encodes CASSNNRGRSTEAFF. The full variable domain, rest sourced from reference TRBV28 and TRBJ1-1, is DVKVTQSSRYLVKRTGEKVFLECVQDMDHENMFWYRQDPGLGLRLIYFSYDVKMKEKGDIPEGYSVSREKKERFSLILESASTNQTSMYLCASSNNRGRSTEAFFGQGTRLTVV.

This rearrangement joins TRBV2 to TRBJ2-1; 8 nucleotides match TRBD1. The junction had 13 bases not matched to a gene; V was cut back by 3 bases and J by 9 bases. Germline loops: CDR1 SNHLY, CDR2 FYNNEI. The length of the CDR3 is 16 residues. Here the CDR3 DNA reads TGTGCCAGCAGTGATGGCCGCGGGACAGGAGGTCTTGAGCAGTTCTTC. Protein: CASSDGRGTGGLEQFF.

V usage is TRBV6-2 or TRBV6-3 and J usage is TRBJ2-5; 12 nucleotides agree with TRBD2. CDR1 and CDR2 (germline): MNHEY, SVGEGT. The trim removed 5 bases at V and 5 bases at J, leaving 9 bases unmatched. The CDR3 is 16 amino acids. The CDR3 protein is CASSPSGGTSGETQYF. The CDR3 DNA reads TGTGCCAGCAGTCCCTCTGGGGGGACTAGCGGGGAGACCCAGTACTTC.

The gene calls are TRBV10-3 and TRBJ2-5, with a weak D call TRBD2 (6 bases). The CDR3 loop spans 12 amino acids. V dropped 6 bases and J dropped 4 bases, with 9 bases sitting between them. The germline V gene encodes CDR1 ENHRY and CDR2 SYGVKD. CDR3 coding DNA: TGTGCCATCAGGGGTAGCGGAGAGACCCAGTACTTC. Protein product: CAIRGSGETQYF.

The chain joins TRBV9 to TRBJ2-7, with 8 bases lining up with TRBD2. The CDR3 is 15 amino acids. CDR1 is SGDLS, CDR2 YYNGEE, per germline. J was trimmed by 5 bases and V by 0 bases; bases with no gene match: 7. The CDR3 DNA follows: TGTGCCAGCAGCGTAGGTCGGGCGGGGGGCAACGAGCAGTACTTC. Translated: CASSVGRAGGNEQYF.

The chain combines TRBV3-1 (or the pseudogene TRBV3-2) with TRBJ1-1; no definite D call. The CDR3 spans 14 residues. Trimming pared 1 base from V and 6 bases from J, leaving 12 bases between. CDR1 is LGHDT and CDR2 is YNNKEL in the germline V gene (reference sequence). The CDR3 region has the DNA TGTGCCAGCAGCCAAGTCGGGGAAAGATCTGAAGCTTTCTTT. Translation: CASSQVGERSEAFF.

This chain joins TRBV5-5 and TRBJ1-1; unclear D gene. This CDR3 comprises 12 residues. V dropped 2 bases and J dropped 4 bases, with 6 bases sitting between them. CDR1 and CDR2 (germline): SGHKS, YYEKEE (reference sequence). The CDR3 reads CASSFPSTEAFF. CDR3 sequence (DNA): TGTGCCAGCAGCTTTCCGAGCACTGAAGCTTTCTTT.

V usage is TRBV6-5 and J usage is TRBJ1-2; the match to TRBD1 covers 10 bases. CDR3 length: 13 amino acids. Germline CDR1 reads MNHEY; CDR2 reads SVGAGI. V was pared by 5 bases and J by 6 bases, with 3 bases of the junction left unmatched. In nucleotides, the CDR3 is TGTGCCAGCAGTAGCGGGACAGGGGATGGCTACACCTTC. Its translation is CASSSGTGDGYTF.

The chain combines TRBV5-4 with TRBJ1-2; 8 nucleotides line up with TRBD1. Germline values: CDR1 SGHNT, CDR2 YYREEE (reference sequence). The CDR3 is made up of 14 amino acids. Trimming took 5 bases from V and 1 from J; bases not matched to a gene: 4. The CDR3 DNA reads TGTGCCAGCAGAACCGGACAGGGTAACTATGGCTACACCTTC. It specifies CASRTGQGNYGYTF. The full variable domain, in which reference TRBV5-4 and TRBJ1-2 provide the parts outside the CDR3, is ETGVTQSPTHLIKTRGQQVTLRCSSQSGHNTVSWYQQALGQGPQFIFQYYREEENGRGNFPPRFSGLQFPNYSSELNVNALELDDSALYLCASRTGQGNYGYTFGSGTRLTVV.

The chain couples TRBV3-1 (or the pseudogene TRBV3-2) to TRBJ2-5, with D possibly being TRBD1 (6 bases). The germline V gene has CDR1 LGHDT and CDR2 YNNKEL (reference sequence). V dropped 4 bases and J dropped 5 bases, with 14 bases sitting between them. This CDR3 region has 14 residues. The CDR3 DNA sequence: TGTGCCAGCAGCCGCCGACAGGTCGGGGAGACCCAGTACTTC. This translates into CASSRRQVGETQYF.

This rearrangement joins TRBV7-2 to TRBJ2-7; a weak D match, TRBD2 (6 bases). This CDR3 has 14 amino acids. Per the germline V gene, CDR1 is SGHTA and CDR2 is FQGNSA. V was clipped by 5 bases and J by 3 bases, with 14 bases between them. CDR3 in amino acids: CASSRYRAGYEQYF. The CDR3 DNA reads as TGTGCCAGCAGCAGATACAGAGCGGGCTACGAGCAGTACTTC.

The genes are TRBV6-2 or TRBV6-3 and TRBJ2-1, with D possibly TRBD2 on 6 matching bases. CDR1 and CDR2 from the germline V gene are MNHEY and SVGEGT. V lost 7 bases and J lost 14, with 21 bases in between. The CDR3 runs 13 residues. CDR3 residues: CASIPSSGTEEFF. The CDR3 DNA follows: TGTGCCAGCATCCCAAGCTCCGGGACTGAAGAGTTCTTC.

V gene TRBV6-2 or TRBV6-3 combines with J gene TRBJ2-6; no definite D call. V was trimmed by 0 bases and J by 0 bases, leaving 12 bases between them. Germline V gene lookup returns CDR1 MNHEY and CDR2 SVGEGT. The CDR3 extends over 18 amino acids. CDR3 in amino acids: CASSYSWAGTSGANVLTF. In DNA form, the CDR3 reads TGTGCCAGCAGTTACTCGTGGGCCGGAACCTCTGGGGCCAACGTCCTGACTTTC.

The rearrangement links TRBV3-1 (or the pseudogene TRBV3-2) to TRBJ2-5, with 13 bases lining up with TRBD2. The germline gives CDR1 LGHDT, CDR2 YNNKEL (reference sequence). After removal of 3 bases from V and 5 bases from J, the junction contained 9 bases not matched to a gene. This CDR3 comprises 17 residues. The DNA of the CDR3 is TGTGCCAGCAGCCAGGGAACACTAGCGGGGGGGTATGAGACCCAGTACTTC. It translates to CASSQGTLAGGYETQYF.

This chain uses TRBV24-1 with TRBJ2-1; D gene ambiguous. CDR1 is KGHDR and CDR2 is SFDVKD in the germline V gene. The CDR3 runs 15 residues. V was pared by 1 base and J by 3 bases, with 9 bases between. DNA of the CDR3: TGTGCCACCAGTGATTTAGGCAGGATCTACAATGAGCAGTTCTTC. It translates to CATSDLGRIYNEQFF.

This chain joins TRBV29-1 and TRBJ1-2; no clear D. V lost 4 bases to trimming and J lost 4 bases, with 10 bases between them. Per the germline V gene, CDR1 is SQVTM and CDR2 is ANQGSEA. The CDR3 runs to 12 residues. The CDR3 sequence is CSVAQTLYGYTF. CDR3 bases: TGCAGCGTTGCCCAGACACTCTATGGCTACACCTTC. The whole variable domain, filled in from reference TRBV29-1 and TRBJ1-2, reads SAVISQKPSRDICQRGTSLTIQCQVDSQVTMMFWYRQQPGQSLTLIATANQGSEATYESGFVIDKFPISRPNLTFSTLTVSNMSPEDSSIYLCSVAQTLYGYTFGSGTRLTVV.

The V call is TRBV6-1, the J call TRBJ1-5, with TRBD1 matching over 8 bases. Losses at the gene ends were 5 bases for V and 6 bases for J; bases not matched to a gene: 6. The CDR3 runs 14 residues. Germline-derived CDR1 and CDR2 are MNHNS and SASEGT. The CDR3 is CASSRQGQIQPQHF. The CDR3 coding sequence is TGTGCCAGCAGTAGACAGGGGCAAATTCAGCCCCAGCATTTT.

The chain joins TRBV12-3 or TRBV12-4 to TRBJ1-2; the D gene is possibly TRBD1 (5 bases). The CDR3 has 13 residues. The germline V and J ends were trimmed by 6 bases and 6 bases, with 14 bases remaining between them. CDR3 DNA: TGTGCCAGCAGATGGGGGGATATAGATGGCTACACCTTC. Protein sequence: CASRWGDIDGYTF.

This chain links TRBV19 with TRBJ1-2; D call uncertain. The CDR3 length is 14 residues. Trimming took 4 bases from V and 7 from J, leaving 16 bases between them. Germline assignment: CDR1 LNHDA and CDR2 SQIVND (reference sequence). CDR3 residues: CASSTGDTLGGYTF. The DNA of the CDR3 is TGTGCCAGTAGTACAGGAGATACACTAGGTGGCTACACCTTC. The entire variable domain, with the rest obtained from reference TRBV19 and TRBJ1-2, is as follows: DGGITQSPKYLFRKEGQNVTLSCEQNLNHDAMYWYRQDPGQGLRLIYYSQIVNDFQKGDIAEGYSVSREKKESFPLTVTSAQKNPTAFYLCASSTGDTLGGYTFGSGTRLTVV.